The 31 T cell receptor beta chains reported below all come from one sample, sequenced in a study of T cells in tumors after PD-1 blockade. Generated by immunoSEQ multiplex PCR, the TCRdb table keeps only in-frame clones and is missing some. The table has roughly 19,000 clones, roughly 80% seen once; the top ten hold 20% to 30%. The sample was PBMCs, taken after anti-PD-1 therapy. The receptors were gathered from a human donor with advanced basal cell or squamous cell carcinoma (not recorded which).

The V gene is TRBV3-1 (or the pseudogene TRBV3-2), the J gene TRBJ1-6; D is possibly TRBD1 (5 bases). This CDR3 comprises 14 residues. CDR1 LGHDT and CDR2 YNNKEL come from the germline V gene (reference sequence). Trimming removed 4 bases at V and 4 bases at J, with 8 bases between. The CDR3 bases are TGTGCCAGCAGCCTTCAGGGTTATAATTCACCCCTCCACTTT. This sequence encodes CASSLQGYNSPLHF.

This rearrangement joins TRBV6-5 to TRBJ1-1; TRBD1 is a possible D gene (6 bases). V lost 6 bases and J lost 4, with 15 bases in between. The CDR3 loop spans 14 amino acids. Germline values: CDR1 MNHEY, CDR2 SVGAGI. CDR3 in DNA: TGTGCCAGCAGGGGATGGGACACCCCCACTGAAGCTTTCTTT. Its protein is CASRGWDTPTEAFF.

This clone appeared once. The gene calls are TRBV10-1 and TRBJ2-3; D is possibly TRBD1 (5 bases). CDR1 WNHNN and CDR2 SYGVQD come from the germline V gene (reference sequence). The CDR3 consists of 16 residues. Trimming removed 2 bases from V and 4 bases from J, with 16 bases in between. The CDR3 sequence: CASSEGHLLSPDTQYF. The DNA for the CDR3 is TGCGCCAGCAGTGAGGGACATCTCTTAAGTCCAGATACGCAGTATTTT.

CDR3 in amino acids: CASSQAGGAANTGELFF. The CDR3 DNA reads as TGTGCCAGCAGCCAAGCTGGGGGGGCGGCGAACACCGGGGAGCTGTTTTTT. The chain combines TRBV14 with TRBJ2-2; D is possibly TRBD2 (7 bases). Per the germline V gene, CDR1 is SGHDN and CDR2 is FVKESK. Trimming cost V 1 base and J 0 bases, with 12 bases left between them. There are 17 residues in the CDR3.

The rearrangement links TRBV6-1 to TRBJ2-7; D tentatively reads TRBD1 or TRBD2 (6 bases each). CDR3 length: 15 amino acids. Trimming removed 0 bases at V and 0 bases at J, with 9 bases between. The germline V gene has CDR1 MNHNS and CDR2 SASEGT. The CDR3 DNA follows: TGTGCCAGCAGTGAAGCCGGGGGCTACTCCTACGAGCAGTACTTC. Protein product: CASSEAGGYSYEQYF.

This clone was seen only once. The J gene is TRBJ1-1, the V gene TRBV7-2; possibly TRBD1 for D (6 bases). Trimming left V 3 bases short and J 5 bases short, with 13 bases between. The CDR3 spans 14 residues. Germline-derived CDR1 and CDR2 are SGHTA and FQGNSA. CDR3 amino acids: CASSFGGRGTEAFF. CDR3 nucleotide sequence: TGTGCCAGCAGCTTCGGGGGGCGCGGTACTGAAGCTTTCTTT.

V usage is TRBV6-1 and J usage is TRBJ2-2; 12 bases fit TRBD1. This CDR3 contains 18 residues. The junction had 13 bases not matched to a gene; V was cut back by 8 bases and J by 3 bases. Germline assignment: CDR1 MNHNS and CDR2 SASEGT. The CDR3 nucleotides are TGTGCCAGCGGTGGAAAACCTCGGGACAGGGGGCACACCGGGGAGCTGTTTTTT. This gives the protein CASGGKPRDRGHTGELFF.

The V gene is TRBV25-1, the J gene TRBJ2-7; TRBD2 matches at 15 bases. V gave up 1 base and J gave up 6 bases; unmatched junction bases: 7. The CDR3 runs to 17 residues. Germline CDR1 reads MGHDK; CDR2 reads SYGVNS. For the CDR3, the DNA is TGTGCCAGCAGTGAATCCAGTTGGGGACTAGCGGGAGGCGAGCAGTACTTC. Amino acids: CASSESSWGLAGGEQYF.

The chain joins TRBV28 to TRBJ2-3; 10 bases line up with TRBD2. The ends lost 5 bases at V and 14 bases at J; junction bases unmatched: 16. This CDR3 is built from 15 residues. Germline CDR1 and CDR2: MDHEN and SYDVKM. Here the CDR3 reads CASSLGGLAAHAGYF. CDR3 sequence (DNA): TGTGCCAGCAGTCTTGGTGGACTAGCGGCGCACGCGGGGTATTTT. The full variable domain, its missing parts supplied by reference TRBV28 and TRBJ2-3, is DVKVTQSSRYLVKRTGEKVFLECVQDMDHENMFWYRQDPGLGLRLIYFSYDVKMKEKGDIPEGYSVSREKKERFSLILESASTNQTSMYLCASSLGGLAAHAGYFGPGTRLTVL.

This chain uses TRBV12-3 or TRBV12-4 with TRBJ2-3; a weak D match, TRBD1 (5 bases). This CDR3 is built from 13 residues. V dropped 3 bases and J dropped 7 bases, with 11 bases sitting between them. The CDR3 coding sequence is TGTGCCAGCAGTTTTCCAGGGCGGTATACGCAGTATTTT. It specifies CASSFPGRYTQYF.

This chain joins TRBV3-1 (or the pseudogene TRBV3-2) and TRBJ2-1; 11 nucleotides agree with TRBD2. Per the germline V gene, CDR1 is LGHDT and CDR2 is YNNKEL (reference sequence). The CDR3 is 18 residues long. J lost 3 bases, V lost 4 bases, and 11 bases had no gene match. CDR3 sequence (DNA): TGTGCCAGCAGCCGACTAAAGGGACTAGCGGAAAGCTACAATGAGCAGTTCTTC. Translation: CASSRLKGLAESYNEQFF.

Regarding this clone: An end of the junction does not agree with germline; a read error may underlie this. The chain uses TRBV2 and TRBJ2-6; no clear D. Germline CDR1 is SNHLY and CDR2 is FYNNEI. This CDR3 spans 15 amino acids. CDR3 sequence reads: CASREGRTGANVLTF. In nucleotides, the CDR3 is TGTGCCAGCAGGGAAGGGCGAACTGGGGCCAACGTCCTGACTTTC.

The CDR3 reads CASTLGGNQPQHF. CDR3 coding DNA: TGTGCCAGCACCCTAGGGGGGAATCAGCCCCAGCATTTT. The V call is TRBV2, the J call TRBJ1-5; TRBD1 is a possible D gene (6 bases). Looked up from germline, CDR1 is SNHLY and CDR2 is FYNNEI. Trimming shortened V by 7 bases and J by 4 bases, and 11 bases separated the two germline ends. The CDR3 extends over 13 amino acids.

CDR3 sequence reads: CASSYGQSNTEAFF. Here the CDR3 DNA reads TGTGCCAGCAGTTACGGCCAGTCGAACACTGAAGCTTTCTTT. V is TRBV6-5 and J is TRBJ1-1; D gene ambiguous. CDR1 is MNHEY, CDR2 SVGAGI, per germline. The CDR3 length is 14 residues. Deletions cut 2 bases from V and 1 base from J, with 8 bases between.

The rearrangement links TRBV20-1 to TRBJ2-1; possibly TRBD2 for D (5 bases). Germline CDR1 is DFQATT and CDR2 is SNEGSKA (reference sequence). V was cut by 0 bases and J by 14 bases, with 11 bases left in between. The CDR3 extends over 11 amino acids. DNA for the CDR3: TGCAGTGCTAGAGAGGGAGCGATGGAGTTCTTC. Protein sequence: CSAREGAMEFF.

In its sample, this clone ranks as medium-sized. The J gene is TRBJ2-1, the V gene TRBV10-3; 13 nucleotides agree with TRBD2. V dropped 8 bases and J dropped 1; count of bases not matched to a gene: 8. Germline CDR1 and CDR2: ENHRY and SYGVKD. This CDR3 is 17 amino acids long. CDR3 sequence: CAILRTSGSLSYNEQFF. The CDR3 DNA sequence: TGTGCCATCTTACGGACTAGCGGGAGTCTTTCCTACAATGAGCAGTTCTTC.

This clone was observed once. The rearrangement links TRBV13 to TRBJ2-3; perhaps TRBD2 as D (6 bases). This CDR3 comprises 14 residues. V lost 5 bases and J lost 3, with 12 bases in between. CDR1 and CDR2 from the germline V gene are PRHDT and FYEKMQ (reference sequence). The CDR3 nucleotides read TGTGCCAGCAGCCCGGGTGGGGGGACAGATACGCAGTATTTT. Its protein is CASSPGGGTDTQYF. The variable domain in full, with the rest retrieved from reference TRBV13 and TRBJ2-3, is AAGVIQSPRHLIKEKRETATLKCYPIPRHDTVYWYQQGPGQDPQFLISFYEKMQSDKGSIPDRFSAQQFSDYHSELNMSSLELGDSALYFCASSPGGGTDTQYFGPGTRLTVL.

J is TRBJ1-6 and V is TRBV4-1; D is unresolved. CDR3 size: 17 residues. V shed 1 base and J shed 5 bases, with 15 bases lying between them. Germline CDR1 reads MGHRA; CDR2 reads YSYEKL. CDR3 loop: CASSQVVGRNNNSPLHF. The CDR3 bases are TGCGCCAGCAGCCAAGTTGTCGGAAGAAATAATAATTCACCCCTCCACTTT.

V is TRBV5-4 and J is TRBJ1-6; unclear D gene. The CDR3 spans 13 residues. Germline CDR1 reads SGHNT; CDR2 reads YYREEE (reference sequence). The V end lost 3 bases, the J end lost 7 bases, and 8 bases lay between the germline ends. The CDR3 DNA reads as TGTGCCAGCAGCTGGCCGGGGAATTCACCCCTCCACTTT. Translation: CASSWPGNSPLHF.

The V and J genes are TRBV7-9 and TRBJ2-3, with 7 bases fitting TRBD1. With V trimmed by 3 bases and J by 1 base, 1 base remained unmatched. This CDR3 is built from 14 residues. Germline V lookup: CDR1 SEHNR, CDR2 FQNEAQ (reference sequence). CDR3 sequence (DNA): TGTGCCAGCAGCTTTACAGGGGGCACAGATACGCAGTATTTT. It codes for CASSFTGGTDTQYF.

CDR3 sequence: CASSYLTSWETQYF. CDR3 DNA sequence: TGTGCCAGCAGTTACTTAACCTCTTGGGAGACCCAGTACTTC. The chain couples TRBV6-6 to TRBJ2-5; no definite D call. The CDR3 is 14 residues long. V was shortened by 1 base and J by 5 bases, with 11 bases between the two germline ends. CDR1 is MNHNY, CDR2 SVGAGI, per germline (reference sequence).

The chain has TRBV12-3 or TRBV12-4 and TRBJ2-7; D is unresolved. Trimming left V 6 bases short and J 7 bases short, with 10 bases between. This CDR3 region has 11 residues. DNA for the CDR3: TGTGCCAGCAGCCTACGGTGGGAGCAGTACTTC. It codes for CASSLRWEQYF.

This chain links TRBV19 with TRBJ1-5; D not resolved. The CDR3 is 15 residues long. V lost 3 bases, J lost 0 bases, and 9 bases lay in between. Germline V gives CDR1 LNHDA, CDR2 SQIVND (reference sequence). The CDR3 DNA sequence: TGTGCCAGTAGTATTGGAGATTATAGCAATCAGCCCCAGCATTTT. Translated, it gives CASSIGDYSNQPQHF. Variable domain in full (rest from reference TRBV19 and TRBJ1-5): DGGITQSPKYLFRKEGQNVTLSCEQNLNHDAMYWYRQDPGQGLRLIYYSQIVNDFQKGDIAEGYSVSREKKESFPLTVTSAQKNPTAFYLCASSIGDYSNQPQHFGDGTRLSIL.

As DNA, the CDR3 is TGTGCCAGCAGCGGGGGGACTAGCGCTTGGAGTGAGCAGTTCTTC. As protein: CASSGGTSAWSEQFF. The chain links TRBV2 to TRBJ2-1; 10 positions match TRBD2. V was pared by 6 bases and J by 9 bases, with 11 bases of the junction left unmatched. The CDR3 runs to 15 residues. Germline V CDR1 and CDR2: SNHLY, FYNNEI.

A few counts support this clone. The chain couples TRBV28 to TRBJ2-3; D remains ambiguous. The CDR3 sequence is 17 residues long. CDR1 and CDR2 (germline): MDHEN, SYDVKM. The germline V and J ends were trimmed by 4 bases and 2 bases, with 19 bases remaining between them. The CDR3 loop reads CASSSSGPQTNTDTQYF. Here the CDR3 DNA reads TGTGCCAGCAGTTCCTCCGGTCCCCAAACAAACACAGATACGCAGTATTTT.

The chain combines TRBV2 with TRBJ2-7; D not resolved. V dropped 0 bases and J dropped 5 bases, with 11 bases sitting between them. Germline V CDR1 and CDR2: SNHLY, FYNNEI. The CDR3 sequence is 14 residues long. CDR3 loop: CASSEAAVKNEQYF. CDR3 DNA sequence: TGTGCCAGCAGTGAAGCGGCTGTTAAAAACGAGCAGTACTTC.

The V and J genes are TRBV27 and TRBJ1-4; 7 nucleotides line up with TRBD1. This CDR3 has 20 amino acids. V lost 0 bases, J lost 0 bases, and 13 bases stayed unmatched. Germline CDR1 MNHEY, CDR2 SMNVEV (reference sequence). CDR3 loop: CASSLSPPTGTVATNEKLFF. Here the CDR3 DNA reads TGTGCCAGCAGTTTATCGCCACCGACAGGGACGGTGGCAACTAATGAAAAACTGTTTTTT.

This chain joins TRBV28 and TRBJ2-7; a possible D gene is TRBD1 (6 bases). The germline CDR1 and CDR2 sequences are MDHEN and SYDVKM. The CDR3 has 16 residues. V lost 5 bases and J lost 2, with 19 bases in between. The CDR3 protein is CASSAYATGIPYEQYF. The CDR3 bases are TGTGCCAGCAGTGCCTACGCGACAGGAATTCCCTACGAGCAGTACTTC. The full variable domain, rest sourced from reference TRBV28 and TRBJ2-7, is DVKVTQSSRYLVKRTGEKVFLECVQDMDHENMFWYRQDPGLGLRLIYFSYDVKMKEKGDIPEGYSVSREKKERFSLILESASTNQTSMYLCASSAYATGIPYEQYFGPGTRLTVT.

The chain combines TRBV20-1 with TRBJ2-5; D ambiguous. Germline CDR1 is DFQATT and CDR2 is SNEGSKA (reference sequence). The CDR3 covers 11 residues. V was shortened by 6 bases and J by 4 bases, with 9 bases between the two germline ends. Here the CDR3 DNA reads TGCAGTGCCTCTCTTGTAGAGACCCAGTACTTC. Residues: CSASLVETQYF.

This clone is large in the sample. The chain uses TRBV5-1 and TRBJ2-2; D may match TRBD1 or TRBD2 (5 bases each). The germline V and J ends were trimmed by 1 base and 0 bases, with 10 bases remaining between them. The CDR3 covers 16 residues. CDR1 and CDR2 from the germline V gene are SGHRS and YFSETQ. CDR3 sequence: CASSLRDLANTGELFF. The DNA for the CDR3 is TGCGCCAGCAGCTTGAGGGACCTCGCGAACACCGGGGAGCTGTTTTTT.

This sequence joins TRBV18 and TRBJ1-5, with no clear D. Germline V lookup: CDR1 KGHSH, CDR2 LQKENI. The CDR3 extends over 16 amino acids. V was shortened by 3 bases and J by 7 bases, with 19 bases between the two germline ends. CDR3 region: CASSPNGGRVEQPQHF. CDR3 in DNA: TGTGCCAGCTCACCCAACGGCGGGCGGGTGGAGCAGCCCCAGCATTTT.